The source of this T cell receptor beta chain is a study of PD-1 blockade in classical Hodgkin lymphoma. Findings and caveats of the study: Baseline TCR diversity was reportedly lower in newly diagnosed patients than in healthy donors. It was reported as lower still in relapsed/refractory patients. The authors have not defined what causes the repertoire differences, possibly disease activity or prior therapy.

Time point denoted: newly diagnosed, previously untreated cHL patient sample. With magnetic negative selection, CD4+ T cells were purified from PBMCs that had been thawed. It was PBMCs in newly diagnosed, untreated classical Hodgkin lymphoma that served as comparison. Comments on this clone: No antigen is known for it.

Trimming took 5 bases from V and 6 from J, leaving 10 bases between them. The CDR3 is 12 residues long. The germline CDR1 and CDR2 sequences are SEHNR and FQNEAQ (reference sequence). TCRdb keeps only in-frame clones here, not all; method: immunoSEQ multiplex PCR. The sample has around 23,000 clones, 89% seen once. Sequencing was done on a sample of CD4+ T cells from blood. The gene calls are TRBV7-9 and TRBJ2-5; no reliable D call. The receptor was derived from a human donor with classical Hodgkin lymphoma. The CDR3 DNA follows: TGTGCCAGCAGCCGCAATGGAAAGACCCAGTACTTC. This codes for CASSRNGKTQYF.